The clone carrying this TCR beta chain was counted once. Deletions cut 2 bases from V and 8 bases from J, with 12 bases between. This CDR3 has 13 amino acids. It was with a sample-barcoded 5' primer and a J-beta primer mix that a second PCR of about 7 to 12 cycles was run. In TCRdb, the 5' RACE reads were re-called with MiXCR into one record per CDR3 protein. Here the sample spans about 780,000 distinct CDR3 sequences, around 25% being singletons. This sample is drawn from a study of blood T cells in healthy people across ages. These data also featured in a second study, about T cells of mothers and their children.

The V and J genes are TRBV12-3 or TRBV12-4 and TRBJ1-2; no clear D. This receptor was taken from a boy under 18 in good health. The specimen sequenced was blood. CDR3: CASSLPAAIGYTF. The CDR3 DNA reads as TGTGCCAGCAGTTTACCGGCAGCTATCGGCTACACCTTC.